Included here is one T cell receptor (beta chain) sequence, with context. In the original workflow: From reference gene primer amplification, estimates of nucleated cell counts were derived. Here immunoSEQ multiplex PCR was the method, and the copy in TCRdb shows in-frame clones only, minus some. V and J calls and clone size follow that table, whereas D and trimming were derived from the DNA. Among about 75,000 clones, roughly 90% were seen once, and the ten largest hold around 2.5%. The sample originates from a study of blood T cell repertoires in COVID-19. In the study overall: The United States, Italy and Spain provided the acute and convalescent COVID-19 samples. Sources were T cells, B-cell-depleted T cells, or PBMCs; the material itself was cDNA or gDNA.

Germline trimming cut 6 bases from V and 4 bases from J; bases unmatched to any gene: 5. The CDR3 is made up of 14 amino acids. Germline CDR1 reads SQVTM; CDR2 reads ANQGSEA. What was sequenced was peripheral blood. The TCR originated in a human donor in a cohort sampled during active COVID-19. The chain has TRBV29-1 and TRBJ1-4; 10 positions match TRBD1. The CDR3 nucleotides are TGCAGCGTACCTAGGGACAGGGGTAATGAAAAACTGTTTTTT. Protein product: CSVPRDRGNEKLFF.